Shown below are 13 T cell receptor beta chains from a single sample sequenced in a study of CD8+ T cells in alopecia areata. Reverse transcribed after extraction, RNA yielded cDNA as the sequencing template. Clones were sequenced by immunoSEQ multiplex PCR, and TCRdb holds only the in-frame ones, with some missing. The sample has about 200,000 clones, around 57% seen once; the top ten hold around 1.4%. Sample treatment: oral pan-JAK inhibitor, 5-10 mg twice daily. The sequencing here drew on CD4+ T cells sorted from blood, taken at week 4, from a patient treated with tofacitinib. Every receptor here comes from a human donor with alopecia areata.

The CDR3 loop reads CASSFLGASEQYF. The CDR3 nucleotides are TGCGCCAGCAGCTTCTTGGGGGCAAGCGAGCAGTACTTC. The chain employs TRBV5-1 and TRBJ2-7; the D gene is possibly TRBD1 (6 bases). Trimming left V 2 bases short and J 6 bases short, with 12 bases between. The length of the CDR3 is 13 residues. Germline values: CDR1 SGHRS, CDR2 YFSETQ.

The J gene is TRBJ2-5, the V gene TRBV15; unclear D gene. Germline-derived CDR1 and CDR2 are LNHNV and YYDKDF (reference sequence). Trimming took 1 base from V and 4 from J, leaving 7 bases between them. This CDR3 spans 13 amino acids. The CDR3 DNA sequence: TGTGCCACCAGCAGAGGTTACTCAGAGACCCAGTACTTC. This gives the protein CATSRGYSETQYF.

CDR3 in amino acids: CASSIKVNTEAFF. The CDR3 bases are TGTGCCAGTAGTATTAAGGTGAACACTGAAGCTTTCTTT. The gene calls are TRBV19 and TRBJ1-1; D unresolved. The germline gives CDR1 LNHDA, CDR2 SQIVND (reference sequence). The CDR3 contains 13 residues. Deletions cut 3 bases from V and 0 bases from J, with 5 bases between.

This clone was recorded a few times. The V and J genes are TRBV6-1 and TRBJ2-7; a weak D match, TRBD2 (5 bases). The CDR3 sequence is 14 residues long. The V end was cut by 6 bases, the J end by 6 bases, with 18 bases between. Germline V gives CDR1 MNHNS, CDR2 SASEGT. The CDR3 sequence is CASRGDATSLEQYF. For the CDR3, the DNA is TGTGCCAGCAGGGGAGACGCTACTTCCCTCGAGCAGTACTTC.

This clone occurred once. The chain carries TRBV29-1 and TRBJ1-1, with TRBD1 identical over 7 bases. The germline gives CDR1 SQVTM, CDR2 ANQGSEA. The CDR3 contains 14 residues. V dropped 4 bases and J dropped 1; count of bases not matched to a gene: 6. The CDR3 region is CSVVPGQPNTEAFF. The DNA for the CDR3 is TGCAGCGTTGTTCCGGGACAGCCGAACACTGAAGCTTTCTTT.

Here the CDR3 reads CASWEVVGEKLFF. CDR3 in DNA: TGTGCCAGCTGGGAGGTTGTAGGGGAAAAACTGTTTTTT. The chain has TRBV6-5 and TRBJ1-4; no definite D call. The CDR3 consists of 13 residues. CDR1 MNHEY and CDR2 SVGAGI come from the germline V gene. The V end was cut by 8 bases, the J end by 8 bases, with 15 bases between.

The rearrangement uses TRBV29-1 and TRBJ1-2; no firm D call. The CDR3 has 13 residues. Trimming pared 0 bases from V and 9 bases from J, leaving 14 bases between. From germline, CDR1 is SQVTM and CDR2 ANQGSEA. CDR3 in amino acids: CSVEDPGTVSYTF. The CDR3 nucleotides read TGCAGCGTTGAAGATCCAGGTACGGTGAGCTACACCTTC.

The chain links TRBV5-1 to TRBJ2-3; D is perhaps TRBD1 (6 bases). The germline V gene has CDR1 SGHRS and CDR2 YFSETQ. The CDR3 is made up of 16 amino acids. The ends were cut back, 4 bases at V and 5 bases at J, with 20 bases in the middle. CDR3 DNA: TGCGCCAGCAGCACGAAAACCCCCAACAGGGAAGATACGCAGTATTTT. It codes for CASSTKTPNREDTQYF.

The chain recombines TRBV29-1 with TRBJ1-1, with D possibly matching TRBD1 (5 bases). The V gene's germline CDR1 is SQVTM and CDR2 ANQGSEA. This CDR3 region has 13 residues. Trimming pared 7 bases from V and 1 base from J, leaving 13 bases between. The CDR3 nucleotides read TGCAGCGGGGACGGACCATCGAACACTGAAGCTTTCTTT. The encoded protein is CSGDGPSNTEAFF.

The rearrangement links TRBV29-1 to TRBJ2-2; no clear D gene. CDR3 size: 12 residues. Germline lookup yields CDR1 SQVTM and CDR2 ANQGSEA. Trimming removed 3 bases at V and 5 bases at J, with 7 bases between. As DNA, the CDR3 is TGCAGCGTTGATGCCGTTACCGGGGAGCTGTTTTTT. This encodes CSVDAVTGELFF.

This clone turned up a few times. The rearrangement uses TRBV18 and TRBJ1-2; D uncertain. Germline V gene lookup returns CDR1 KGHSH and CDR2 LQKENI. Trimming cost V 2 bases and J 4 bases, with 14 bases left between them. The CDR3 length is 15 residues. As DNA, the CDR3 is TGTGCCAGCTCACCAAGCCGGCAGGATATCTATGGCTACACCTTC. As protein: CASSPSRQDIYGYTF.

In its sample, this clone was seen a few times. J is TRBJ2-1 and V is TRBV7-8, with D uncertain. Trimming took off 5 bases at V and 8 bases at J, with 19 bases between the two ends. This CDR3 spans 15 amino acids. Germline assignment: CDR1 SGHVS and CDR2 FQNEAQ. This CDR3 is CASSPRSIARDEQFF. Written as DNA, the CDR3 is TGTGCCAGCAGCCCCCGCTCTATAGCTCGCGATGAGCAGTTCTTC.

The V call is TRBV15, the J call TRBJ2-3, with 10 bases identical to TRBD1. The CDR3 covers 17 residues. V lost 1 base to trimming and J lost 5 bases; unmatched junction nucleotides: 9. CDR1 and CDR2 (germline): LNHNV, YYDKDF (reference sequence). The CDR3 spells CATSRGQGATGLDTQYF. CDR3 nucleotide sequence: TGTGCCACCAGCAGAGGACAGGGGGCGACCGGGTTAGATACGCAGTATTTT.